The present T cell receptor (beta chain) was sequenced within a study of blood T cell repertoires in COVID-19. Study summary: Sources were T cells, B-cell-depleted T cells, or PBMCs; the material itself was cDNA or gDNA.

Unmatched junction bases numbered 7, after V lost 3 bases and J lost 2 bases. Germline V CDR1 and CDR2: SGHTA, FQGNSA. This CDR3 region has 16 residues. Participant age was roughly 18 to 89 years, and participants resided in about two dozen US areas. Cohort assignment relied on participant-reported clinical history. Sequencing was performed with immunoSEQ multiplex PCR; in TCRdb, only in-frame clones are kept and a portion is missing. Of about 210,000 clones in the sample, roughly 91% were seen once. This receptor was taken from a man aged 30-40 years in a cohort exposed to, infected with or recovered from COVID-19 (not recorded which). This chain connects TRBV7-2 to TRBJ2-1; TRBD2 matches 7 bases. Sequenced material: PBMCs or T cells enriched from blood (not recorded which). The CDR3 DNA reads TGTGCCAGCAGCTTCCCCCTGGCGGGAGCCTACAATGAGCAGTTCTTC. It encodes CASSFPLAGAYNEQFF. The complete variable domain, with remaining parts taken from reference TRBV7-2 and TRBJ2-1, reads GAGVSQSPSNKVTEKGKDVELRCDPISGHTALYWYRQSLGQGLEFLIYFQGNSAPDKSGLPSDRFSAERTGGSVSTLTIQRTQQEDSAVYLCASSFPLAGAYNEQFFGPGTRLTVL.